This T cell receptor (beta chain) was profiled in a study of CD8 T cells in ankylosing spondylitis. Preparation of TCR beta libraries was done by quantitative 5'-RACE with molecular barcodes. TCRdb used MiXCR to reprocess the 5' RACE reads, holding one entry per CDR3 protein. The sample yields 250,000 to 400,000 distinct CDR3 sequences, about 9.9% seen once. Notes on the study in general: A motif of 7 to 9 highly homologous TCR beta variants was seen as apparently characteristic of ankylosing spondylitis blood.

The germline V gene encodes CDR1 MNHEY and CDR2 SVGAGI. The V and J ends lost 3 bases and 2 bases respectively, with 17 bases between them. CDR3 length: 16 amino acids. This clonotype was seen a few times. Its antigen is unknown. The chain is built from TRBV6-5 and TRBJ2-7; D may be TRBD1 (6 bases). This receptor was obtained from a female donor with ankylosing spondylitis or in good health (not recorded which). The sequencing sample was made of blood, either unsorted or a sorted T cell fraction (not recorded which). DNA of the CDR3: TGTGCCAGCAGTTATTCCCTAGGGGGAAGAGCCTACGAGCAGTACTTC. Residues: CASSYSLGGRAYEQYF.